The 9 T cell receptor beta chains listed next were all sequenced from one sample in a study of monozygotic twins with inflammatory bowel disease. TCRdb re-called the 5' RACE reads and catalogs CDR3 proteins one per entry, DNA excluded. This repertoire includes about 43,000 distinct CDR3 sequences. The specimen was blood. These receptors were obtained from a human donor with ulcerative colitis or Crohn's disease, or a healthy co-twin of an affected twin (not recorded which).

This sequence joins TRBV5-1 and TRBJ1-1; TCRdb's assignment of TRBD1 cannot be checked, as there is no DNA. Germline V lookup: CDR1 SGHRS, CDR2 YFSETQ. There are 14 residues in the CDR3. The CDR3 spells CASSLLPGTLEAFF.

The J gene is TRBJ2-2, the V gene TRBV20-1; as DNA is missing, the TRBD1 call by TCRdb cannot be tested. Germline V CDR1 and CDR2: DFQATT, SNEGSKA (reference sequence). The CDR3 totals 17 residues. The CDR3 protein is CSARDSRGQGDTGELFF.

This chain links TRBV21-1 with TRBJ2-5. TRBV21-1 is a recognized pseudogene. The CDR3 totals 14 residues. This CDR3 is CASSKGGTEETQYF.

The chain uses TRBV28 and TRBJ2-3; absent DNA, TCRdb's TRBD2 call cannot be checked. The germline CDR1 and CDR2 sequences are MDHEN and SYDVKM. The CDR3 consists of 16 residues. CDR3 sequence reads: CASSSSSGRFSDTQYF. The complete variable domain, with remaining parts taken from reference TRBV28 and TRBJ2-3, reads DVKVTQSSRYLVKRTGEKVFLECVQDMDHENMFWYRQDPGLGLRLIYFSYDVKMKEKGDIPEGYSVSREKKERFSLILESASTNQTSMYLCASSSSSGRFSDTQYFGPGTRLTVL.

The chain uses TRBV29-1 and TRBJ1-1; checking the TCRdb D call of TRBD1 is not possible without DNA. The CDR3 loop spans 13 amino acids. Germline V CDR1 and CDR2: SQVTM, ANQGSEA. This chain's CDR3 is CSVSSGVNTEAFF.

The CDR3 loop reads CASSQDPGGLEAFF. The rearrangement joins TRBV4-3 to TRBJ1-1; TCRdb's assignment of TRBD1 cannot be checked, as there is no DNA. Germline V CDR1 and CDR2: LGHNA, YSLEER. The CDR3 has 14 residues.

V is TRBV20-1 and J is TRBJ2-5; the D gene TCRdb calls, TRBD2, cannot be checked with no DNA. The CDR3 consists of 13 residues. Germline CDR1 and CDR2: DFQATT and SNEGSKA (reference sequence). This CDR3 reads CSARGPAVVIQYF.

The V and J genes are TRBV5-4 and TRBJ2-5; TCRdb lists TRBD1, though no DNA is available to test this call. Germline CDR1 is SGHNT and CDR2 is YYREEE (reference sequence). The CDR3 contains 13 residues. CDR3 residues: CASSPGGEETQYF.

The CDR3 region is CASSLKLASSGNTIYF. The chain couples TRBV11-2 to TRBJ1-3. Per germline, CDR1 SGHAT and CDR2 FQNNGV. This CDR3 has 16 residues. Using reference TRBV11-2 and TRBJ1-3 for the parts outside the CDR3, the full variable domain is EAGVAQSPRYKIIEKRQSVAFWCNPISGHATLYWYQQILGQGPKLLIQFQNNGVVDDSQLPKDRFSAERLKGVDSTLKIQPAKLEDSAVYLCASSLKLASSGNTIYFGEGSWLTVV.